The present entry profiles one T cell receptor beta chain with its context. This CDR3 is built from 13 residues. CDR1 is MNHEY and CDR2 is SVGAGI in the germline V gene. V was clipped by 2 bases and J by 5 bases, with 7 bases between them. The data were taken from a study of OX40 agonist ivuxolimab in advanced cancers. Study details: Patients in the trial were receiving intravenous ivuxolimab every 2 weeks, at doses of 0.01 to 10 mg/kg.

Sequenced by immunoSEQ multiplex PCR; TCRdb stores in-frame clones only, minus some. Of around 87,000 clones in the sample, under 95% were seen once. The V and J genes are TRBV6-5 and TRBJ1-5; D is undetermined. Source: CD4+ or CD8+ T cells sorted from blood, taken in a trial of the OX40 agonist ivuxolimab. This TCR was sampled from an adult with an advanced solid tumor such as melanoma, head and neck, liver or kidney cancer. CDR3 amino acids: CASSYRADQPQHF. The CDR3 nucleotides read TGTGCCAGCAGTTACAGGGCCGATCAGCCCCAGCATTTT.